The T cell receptor beta chain described here comes from a study of siplizumab effects on memory and regulatory T cells. The V and J ends lost 7 bases and 5 bases, in that order; junction bases with no gene match: 8. CDR1 and CDR2 from the germline V gene are LNHDA and SQIVND (reference sequence). This CDR3 is 14 amino acids long. The assay was immunoSEQ multiplex PCR, and TCRdb's table has in-frame clones only and misses some. The top ten hold 1.5% to 2% of the sample, which has about 69,000 clones, 75% to 90% seen once. The sample was Tregs sorted from blood. The TCR was taken from a human donor in good health. The chain uses TRBV19 and TRBJ1-5, with 7 positions matching TRBD1. Written as DNA, the CDR3 is TGTGCCAGTACCCAAGGGGGCAGTCATCAGCCCCAGCATTTT. Translation gives CASTQGGSHQPQHF.